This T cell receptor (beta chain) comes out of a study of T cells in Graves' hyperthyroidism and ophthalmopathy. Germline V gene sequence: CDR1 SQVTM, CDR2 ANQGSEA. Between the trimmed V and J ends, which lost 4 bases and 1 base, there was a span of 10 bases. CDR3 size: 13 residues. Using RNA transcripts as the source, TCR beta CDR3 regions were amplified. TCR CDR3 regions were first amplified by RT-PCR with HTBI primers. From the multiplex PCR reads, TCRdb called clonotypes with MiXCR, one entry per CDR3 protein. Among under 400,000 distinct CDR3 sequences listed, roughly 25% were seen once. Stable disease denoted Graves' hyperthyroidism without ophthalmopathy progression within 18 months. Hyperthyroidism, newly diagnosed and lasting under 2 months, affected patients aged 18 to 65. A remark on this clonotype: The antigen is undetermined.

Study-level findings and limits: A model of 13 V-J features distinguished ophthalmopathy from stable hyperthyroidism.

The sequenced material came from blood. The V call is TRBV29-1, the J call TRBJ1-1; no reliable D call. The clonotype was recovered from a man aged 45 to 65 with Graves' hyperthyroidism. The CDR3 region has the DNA TGCAGCGTTGTCGGGGAGGGGAACACTGAAGCTTTCTTT. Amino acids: CSVVGEGNTEAFF.